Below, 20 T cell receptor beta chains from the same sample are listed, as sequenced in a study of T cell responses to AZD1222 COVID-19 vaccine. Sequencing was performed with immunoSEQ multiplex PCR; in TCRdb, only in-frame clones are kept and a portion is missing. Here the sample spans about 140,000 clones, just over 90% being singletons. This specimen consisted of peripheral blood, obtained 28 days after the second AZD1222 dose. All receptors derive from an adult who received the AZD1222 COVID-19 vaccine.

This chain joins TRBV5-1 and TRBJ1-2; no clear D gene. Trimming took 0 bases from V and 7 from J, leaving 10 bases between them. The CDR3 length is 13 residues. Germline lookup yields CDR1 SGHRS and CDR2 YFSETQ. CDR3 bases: TGCGCCAGCAGCTTGGCTGGGGAGGGTGGCTACACCTTC. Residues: CASSLAGEGGYTF.

The CDR3 loop is CAISESTQGKTEAFF. The CDR3 bases are TGTGCCATCAGTGAGTCGACTCAGGGTAAGACTGAAGCTTTCTTT. The chain employs TRBV10-3 and TRBJ1-1, with a tentative D call TRBD1 (5 bases). CDR1 ENHRY and CDR2 SYGVKD come from the germline V gene. The CDR3 consists of 15 residues. The V gene lost 0 bases and the J gene lost 5 bases, with 13 bases spanning the gap.

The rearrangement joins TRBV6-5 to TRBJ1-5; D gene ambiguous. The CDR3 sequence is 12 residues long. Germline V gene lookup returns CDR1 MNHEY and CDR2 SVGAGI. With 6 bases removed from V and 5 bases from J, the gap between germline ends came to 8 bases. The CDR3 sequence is CASSPNHQPQHF. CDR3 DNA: TGTGCCAGCAGCCCCAATCATCAGCCCCAGCATTTT.

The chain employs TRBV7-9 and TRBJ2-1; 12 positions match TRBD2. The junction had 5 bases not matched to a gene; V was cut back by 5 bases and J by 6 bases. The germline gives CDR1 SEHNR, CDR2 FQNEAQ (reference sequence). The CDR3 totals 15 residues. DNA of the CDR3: TGTGCCAGCAGCCTAACTAGCGGGGGGAGCAATGAGCAGTTCTTC. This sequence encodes CASSLTSGGSNEQFF.

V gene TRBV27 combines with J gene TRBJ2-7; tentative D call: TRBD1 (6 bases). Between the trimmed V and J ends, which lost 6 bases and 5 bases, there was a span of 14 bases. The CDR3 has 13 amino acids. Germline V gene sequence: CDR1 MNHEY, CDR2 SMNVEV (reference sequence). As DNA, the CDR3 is TGTGCCAGCAGCCTACAGGGACGGCACGAGCAGTACTTC. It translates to CASSLQGRHEQYF.

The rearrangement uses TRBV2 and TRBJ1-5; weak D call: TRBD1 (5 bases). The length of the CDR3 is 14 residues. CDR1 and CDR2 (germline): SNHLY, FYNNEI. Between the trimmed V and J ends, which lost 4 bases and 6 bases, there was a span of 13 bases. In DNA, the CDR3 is TGTGCCAGCAGTGCGGGGGGGAAGGTTCAGCCCCAGCATTTT. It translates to CASSAGGKVQPQHF.

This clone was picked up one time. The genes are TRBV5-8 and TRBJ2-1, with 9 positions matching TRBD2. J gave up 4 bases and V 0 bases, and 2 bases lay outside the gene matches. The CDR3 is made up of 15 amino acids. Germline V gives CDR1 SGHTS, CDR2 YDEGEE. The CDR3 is CASSLGLAEYNEQFF. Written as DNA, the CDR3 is TGTGCCAGCAGCTTGGGACTAGCGGAATACAATGAGCAGTTCTTC.

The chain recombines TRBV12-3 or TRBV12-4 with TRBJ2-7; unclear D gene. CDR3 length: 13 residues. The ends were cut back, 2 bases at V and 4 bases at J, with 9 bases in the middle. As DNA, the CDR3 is TGTGCCAGCAGTTTAACGGCCCCTTACGAGCAGTACTTC. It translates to CASSLTAPYEQYF.

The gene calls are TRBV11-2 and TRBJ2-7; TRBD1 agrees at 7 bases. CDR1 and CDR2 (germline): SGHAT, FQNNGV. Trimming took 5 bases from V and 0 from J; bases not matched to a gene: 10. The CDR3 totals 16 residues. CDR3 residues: CASSGPQGFSSYEQYF. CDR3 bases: TGTGCCAGCAGCGGACCACAGGGGTTCTCCTCCTACGAGCAGTACTTC.

CDR3 coding DNA: TGTGCCAGCAGCCGCCGCAGACAGGGCTTCTCTGGAAACACCATATATTTT. Its protein is CASSRRRQGFSGNTIYF. The chain employs TRBV5-8 and TRBJ1-3, with TRBD1 identical over 7 bases. This CDR3 is 17 amino acids long. Germline CDR1 SGHTS, CDR2 YDEGEE. The junction had 10 bases not matched to a gene; V was cut back by 4 bases and J by 0 bases. Supplemented by reference TRBV5-8 and TRBJ1-3, the full variable domain reads EAGVTQSPTHLIKTRGQQATLRCSPISGHTSVYWYQQALGLGLQFLLWYDEGEERNRGNFPPRFSGRQFPNYSSELNVNALELEDSALYLCASSRRRQGFSGNTIYFGEGSWLTVV.

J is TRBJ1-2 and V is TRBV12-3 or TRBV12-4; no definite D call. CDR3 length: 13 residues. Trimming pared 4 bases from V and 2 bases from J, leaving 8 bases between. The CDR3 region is CASSWTANYGYTF. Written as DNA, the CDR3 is TGTGCCAGCAGTTGGACGGCGAACTATGGCTACACCTTC.

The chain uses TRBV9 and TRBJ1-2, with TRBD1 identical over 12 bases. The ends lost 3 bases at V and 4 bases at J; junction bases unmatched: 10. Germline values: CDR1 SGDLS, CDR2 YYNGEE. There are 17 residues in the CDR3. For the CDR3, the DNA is TGTGCCAGCAGCGCCGGGACAGGGGGCTCGATCGGCTATGGCTACACCTTC. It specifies CASSAGTGGSIGYGYTF.

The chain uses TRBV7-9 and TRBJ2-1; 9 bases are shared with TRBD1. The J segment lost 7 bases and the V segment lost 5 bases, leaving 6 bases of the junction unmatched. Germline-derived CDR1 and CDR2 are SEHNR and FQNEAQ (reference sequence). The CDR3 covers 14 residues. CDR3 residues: CASSLSGTGNEQFF. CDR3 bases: TGTGCCAGCAGCCTCTCCGGGACAGGGAATGAGCAGTTCTTC.

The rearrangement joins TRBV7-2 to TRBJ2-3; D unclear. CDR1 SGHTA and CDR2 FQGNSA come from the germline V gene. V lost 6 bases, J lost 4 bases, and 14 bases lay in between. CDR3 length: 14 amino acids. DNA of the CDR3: TGTGCCAGCAGACCCCCTACGAGCCCAGATACGCAGTATTTT. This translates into CASRPPTSPDTQYF. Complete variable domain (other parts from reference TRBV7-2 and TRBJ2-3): GAGVSQSPSNKVTEKGKDVELRCDPISGHTALYWYRQSLGQGLEFLIYFQGNSAPDKSGLPSDRFSAERTGGSVSTLTIQRTQQEDSAVYLCASRPPTSPDTQYFGPGTRLTVL.

This CDR3 reads CASSFHDTSYEQYF. The CDR3 region has the DNA TGTGCCAGCAGCTTCCACGACACTTCCTACGAGCAGTACTTC. The V call is TRBV5-8, the J call TRBJ2-7, with D unresolved. The CDR3 consists of 14 residues. The V end was cut by 2 bases, the J end by 1 base, with 10 bases between. CDR1 SGHTS and CDR2 YDEGEE come from the germline V gene.

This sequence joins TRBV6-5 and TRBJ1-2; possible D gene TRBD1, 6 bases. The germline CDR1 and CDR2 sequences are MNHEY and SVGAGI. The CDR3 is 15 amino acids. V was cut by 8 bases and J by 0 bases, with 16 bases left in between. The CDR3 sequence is CASRPGHRSNYGYTF. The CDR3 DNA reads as TGTGCCAGCCGACCGGGACACCGCTCTAACTATGGCTACACCTTC.

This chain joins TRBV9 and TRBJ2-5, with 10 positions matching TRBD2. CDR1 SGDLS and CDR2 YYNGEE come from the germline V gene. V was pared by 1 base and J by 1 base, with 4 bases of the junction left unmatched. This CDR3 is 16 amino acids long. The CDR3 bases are TGTGCCAGCAGCGTAAGTTCTAGCGGGGGCCAAGAGACCCAGTACTTC. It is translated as CASSVSSSGGQETQYF.

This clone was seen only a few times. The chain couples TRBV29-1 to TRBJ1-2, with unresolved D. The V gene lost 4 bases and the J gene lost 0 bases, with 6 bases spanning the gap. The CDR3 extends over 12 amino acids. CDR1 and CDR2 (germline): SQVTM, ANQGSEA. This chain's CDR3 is CSVVKANYGYTF. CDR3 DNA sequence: TGCAGCGTTGTTAAGGCTAACTATGGCTACACCTTC.

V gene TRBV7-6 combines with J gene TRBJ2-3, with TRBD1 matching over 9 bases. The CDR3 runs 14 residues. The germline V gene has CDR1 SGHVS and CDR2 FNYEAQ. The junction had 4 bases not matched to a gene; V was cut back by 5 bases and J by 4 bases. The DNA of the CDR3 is TGTGCCAGCAGCCGACAGGGGGGCCCAGATACGCAGTATTTT. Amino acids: CASSRQGGPDTQYF.

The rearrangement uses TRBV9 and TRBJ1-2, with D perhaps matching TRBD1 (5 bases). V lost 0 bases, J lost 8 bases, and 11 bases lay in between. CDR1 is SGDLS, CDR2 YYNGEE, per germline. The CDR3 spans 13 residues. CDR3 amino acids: CASSVAGDRGYTF. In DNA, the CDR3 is TGTGCCAGCAGCGTAGCGGGGGATCGGGGCTACACCTTC.